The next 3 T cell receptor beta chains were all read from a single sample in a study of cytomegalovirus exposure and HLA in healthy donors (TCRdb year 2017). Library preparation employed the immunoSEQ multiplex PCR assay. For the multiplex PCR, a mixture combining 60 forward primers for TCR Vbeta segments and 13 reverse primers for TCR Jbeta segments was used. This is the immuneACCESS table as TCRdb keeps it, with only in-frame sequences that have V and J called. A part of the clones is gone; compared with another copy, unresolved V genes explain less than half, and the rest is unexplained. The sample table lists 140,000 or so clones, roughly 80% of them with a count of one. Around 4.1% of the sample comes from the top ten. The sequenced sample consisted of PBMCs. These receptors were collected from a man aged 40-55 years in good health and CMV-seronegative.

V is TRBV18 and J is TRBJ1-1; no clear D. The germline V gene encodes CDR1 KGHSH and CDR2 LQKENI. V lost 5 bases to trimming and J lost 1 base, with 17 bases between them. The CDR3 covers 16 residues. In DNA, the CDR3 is TGTGCCAGCTCAGCCTTAGACCGGGTGAGGAACACTGAAGCTTTCTTT. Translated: CASSALDRVRNTEAFF.

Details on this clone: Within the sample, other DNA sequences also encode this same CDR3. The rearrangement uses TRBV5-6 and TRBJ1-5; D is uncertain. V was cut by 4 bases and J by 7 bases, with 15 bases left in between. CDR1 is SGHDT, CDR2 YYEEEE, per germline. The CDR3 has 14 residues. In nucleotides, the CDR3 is TGTGCCAGCAGCCTGAGTGGAGGGAACCAGCCCCAGCATTTT. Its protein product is CASSLSGGNQPQHF.

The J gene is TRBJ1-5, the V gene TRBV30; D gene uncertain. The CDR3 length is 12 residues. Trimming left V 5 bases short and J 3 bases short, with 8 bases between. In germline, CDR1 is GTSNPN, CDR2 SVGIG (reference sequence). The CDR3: CAWARINQPQHF. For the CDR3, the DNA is TGTGCCTGGGCCAGGATCAATCAGCCCCAGCATTTT.